These T cell receptor beta chains were read from a single sample in a study of T cell responses to AZD1222 COVID-19 vaccine. Clones were sequenced by immunoSEQ multiplex PCR, and TCRdb holds only the in-frame ones, with some missing. The sample has over 120,000 clones; just over 90% are singletons. Material: peripheral blood, obtained on day 0 of AZD1222 vaccination. The origin of the receptors is an adult in good health. The CDR3 runs from the conserved cysteine through the conserved F or W. A D gene is named only where the DNA matches it firmly. Size is stated for part of the rows, as once, few or many counts, or as a class when the clone is expanded.

V,size,D,J,DNA,CDR3
TRBV4-2,-,-,TRBJ2-5,TGTGCCAGCAGCCAAGATCGGGCCCCCCAAGAGACCCAGTACTTC,CASSQDRAPQETQYF
TRBV13,-,-,TRBJ1-3,TGTGCCAGCAGCCTCTTCGCTGGAAACACCATATATTTT,CASSLFAGNTIYF
TRBV27,-,-,TRBJ2-1,TGTGCCAGCAACCCCGTGGGGGGCTACAATGAGCAGTTCTTC,CASNPVGGYNEQFF
TRBV7-3,-,TRBD2,TRBJ2-7,TGTGCCAGCAGCTTATCGCTAGCGGGGGCCGAGCAGTACTTC,CASSLSLAGAEQYF
TRBV5-5,-,-,TRBJ2-7,TGTGCCAGCAGCCCCTCCGGCAGGGGATGGGGCGAGCAGTACTTC,CASSPSGRGWGEQYF
TRBV19,-,-,TRBJ1-5,TGTGCCAGTAGTATAGGGAGATCAGAGGATTGGCATTTT,CASSIGRSEDWHF
TRBV4-3,-,TRBD2,TRBJ2-3,TGCGCCAGCAGCCAAGTGAGGCTCCGCGGGGGAACAGATACGCAGTATTTT,CASSQVRLRGGTDTQYF
TRBV5-6,-,-,TRBJ1-5,TGTGCCAGCAGCTTGGGACGATGGGAGAATCAGCCCCAGCATTTT,CASSLGRWENQPQHF
TRBV7-7,-,TRBD1,TRBJ2-3,TGTGCTAGCAGCTTGACAGGGTCAGATACGCAGTATTTT,CASSLTGSDTQYF
TRBV6-2/TRBV6-3,-,-,TRBJ1-2,TGTGCCAGCAGTCCAACGGGGCACTATGGCTACACCTTC,CASSPTGHYGYTF
TRBV18,-,TRBD1,TRBJ1-5,TGTGCCAGCTCACATAGACAGGGAGGCAATCAGCCCCAGCATTTT,CASSHRQGGNQPQHF
TRBV12-1,-,-,TRBJ2-5,TGTGCCAGCAGCTTCATGCAATCGGGGCAAGAGTGGCAGTACTTC,CASSFMQSGQEWQYF
TRBV7-8,-,-,TRBJ1-2,TGTGCCAGCAGCTCGCAGGGCAACTATGGCTACACCTTC,CASSSQGNYGYTF
TRBV11-2,-,-,TRBJ1-1,TGTGCCAGCAGCGCCGGACAGCACTCTGACACTGAAGCTTTCTTT,CASSAGQHSDTEAFF
TRBV5-5,-,-,TRBJ1-2,TGTGCCAGCAGCTTCATAGGGCGCTATGGCTACACCTTC,CASSFIGRYGYTF
TRBV3-1/TRBV3-2,-,TRBD1,TRBJ1-5,TGTGCCAGCAGCCAAGGGGGGGACAGGGGTCAGCCCCAGCATTTT,CASSQGGDRGQPQHF
TRBV15,-,-,TRBJ1-2,TGTGCCACCAGCAGAGTGAAAGGGTCTAACTATGGCTACACCTTC,CATSRVKGSNYGYTF
TRBV9,-,-,TRBJ2-3,TGTGCCAGCAGCCCTGACACGATCACAGATACGCAGTATTTT,CASSPDTITDTQYF
TRBV2,once,TRBD1,TRBJ1-2,TGTGCCAGCAGCCTAGGGACAGGGAACTATGGCTACACCTTC,CASSLGTGNYGYTF
TRBV11-3,-,-,TRBJ2-2,TGTGCCAGCAGTAGGACAGCGAACACCGGGGAGCTGTTTTTT,CASSRTANTGELFF
TRBV9,once,-,TRBJ1-6,TGTGCCAGCAGCGTAACCTCTGAATCACCCCTCCACTTT,CASSVTSESPLHF
TRBV19,-,-,TRBJ1-5,TGTGCCAGTAACCAGGGGTATCAGCCCCAGCATTTT,CASNQGYQPQHF
TRBV4-3,-,-,TRBJ2-7,TGCGCCAGCAGCCAAGATTGGGGAGTAGCCTACGAGCAGTACTTC,CASSQDWGVAYEQYF
TRBV27,-,TRBD1,TRBJ2-1,TGTGCCAGCAGTTTCGACAGGGTAGGGTCCTACAATGAGCAGTTCTTC,CASSFDRVGSYNEQFF
TRBV9,-,-,TRBJ2-7,TGTGCCAGCAGCCCTTCTACTTCGGGGGCCCGAGCCTACGAGCAGTACTTC,CASSPSTSGARAYEQYF
TRBV19,once,-,TRBJ1-5,TGTGCCAGTAGTAACAGCGCGTATAGCAATCAGCCCCAGCATTTT,CASSNSAYSNQPQHF
TRBV7-2,once,TRBD1,TRBJ2-2,TGTGCCAGCAGCTTATTCCTCGGACAGGGGTCCGGGGAGCTGTTTTTT,CASSLFLGQGSGELFF
TRBV7-9,-,TRBD1,TRBJ2-2,TGTGCCAGCAGCCCCGGACAGGCCGGGGAGCTGTTTTTT,CASSPGQAGELFF
TRBV10-3,once,-,TRBJ2-1,TGTGCCATCAGTGAGGCGACCGGACCAGTCGCCTACAATGAGCAGTTCTTC,CAISEATGPVAYNEQFF
TRBV12-3/TRBV12-4,-,TRBD1,TRBJ1-2,TGTGCCAGCAGTCCGCGACAGGGAGGTGGCTACACCTTC,CASSPRQGGGYTF
TRBV2,-,TRBD1,TRBJ2-5,TGTGCCAGCATTGGACAGGGGGAAGAGACCCAGTACTTC,CASIGQGEETQYF
TRBV12-5,-,-,TRBJ2-2,TGTGCTAGTGGCCCTGGGACCTCAGGGTTTTCCGGGGAGCTGTTTTTT,CASGPGTSGFSGELFF
TRBV28,-,TRBD1,TRBJ1-2,TGTGCCAGCACCTTGACAGGGACTGGCTACACCTTC,CASTLTGTGYTF
TRBV18,-,-,TRBJ1-3,TGTGCCAGCTCACCCAGCGGGGGGGGCTCTGGAAACACCATATATTTT,CASSPSGGGSGNTIYF
TRBV30,few,-,TRBJ2-3,TGTGCCTGGAGTACTGGGGGCACAGATACGCAGTATTTT,CAWSTGGTDTQYF
TRBV29-1,many,-,TRBJ2-1,TGCAGCGTTGATCCGGTCGCAAATGAGCAGTTCTTC,CSVDPVANEQFF
TRBV7-2,-,TRBD2,TRBJ2-7,TGTGCCAGCAGCGCGCGGGGGGGCTCCTACGAGCAGTACTTC,CASSARGGSYEQYF
TRBV21-1,-,-,TRBJ1-5,TGTGCCAGCAGCAAAGGGCGTGGACAGGGGGAGATGGGTGTCAATCAGCCCCAGCATTTT,CASSKGRGQGEMGVNQPQHF
TRBV19,once,-,TRBJ1-4,TGTGCCAGTAGTATCTCCCGATGGGGGGGGAACCATGAAAAACTGTTTTTT,CASSISRWGGNHEKLFF
TRBV6-2/TRBV6-3,-,-,TRBJ2-6,TGTGCCAGCAGCAACCCCTACAGGGTTGGGGCCAACGTCCTGACTTTC,CASSNPYRVGANVLTF
TRBV5-1,-,-,TRBJ2-5,TGCGCCAGCAGCTTGCCCCAAGAGACCCAGTACTTC,CASSLPQETQYF
TRBV7-2,few,TRBD1,TRBJ1-4,TGTGCCAGCAGCACAACAGGGGCTAATGAAAAACTGTTTTTT,CASSTTGANEKLFF
TRBV7-9,-,-,TRBJ2-7,TGTGCCAGCAGCTTAATTTCCCGGACCCACTACGAGCAGTACTTC,CASSLISRTHYEQYF
TRBV6-1,-,-,TRBJ2-5,TGTGCCAGCAGTGAACCTTTCGGGGAAAAGAGGACCCAGTACTTC,CASSEPFGEKRTQYF
TRBV27,-,TRBD2,TRBJ2-7,TGTGCCAGCAGTTCGGGCGGAGGGCGGGGGAACGAGCAGTACTTC,CASSSGGGRGNEQYF
TRBV6-2/TRBV6-3,-,-,TRBJ2-5,TGTGCCAGCAGTTACTGGGAGGGGGGGAGAGAGACCCAGTACTTC,CASSYWEGGRETQYF
TRBV5-6,once,TRBD1,TRBJ1-2,TGTGCCAGCAGCACCGTGACCGGGACAGTGATCTATGGCTACACCTTC,CASSTVTGTVIYGYTF
TRBV19,-,-,TRBJ1-1,TGTGCCAGTAGCAGGAACACTGAAGCTTTCTTT,CASSRNTEAFF
TRBV7-3,-,-,TRBJ2-3,TGTGCCAGCAGCTTAACGGGTCCGGGGGCCGATACGCAGTATTTT,CASSLTGPGADTQYF
TRBV27,-,-,TRBJ2-5,TGTGCCAGCACGGGGCATGAAGAGACCCAGTACTTC,CASTGHEETQYF
TRBV5-8,-,-,TRBJ1-2,TGTGCCAGCAGCAAACTGGGGTCCAGTGACTATGGCTACACCTTC,CASSKLGSSDYGYTF
TRBV6-5,-,-,TRBJ1-1,TGTGCCAGCAGTTACGACTGGCGGTCGGACACTGAAGCTTTCTTT,CASSYDWRSDTEAFF
TRBV7-2,-,-,TRBJ2-3,TGTGCCAGCAGCGTATTACCTAGCACAGATACGCAGTATTTT,CASSVLPSTDTQYF
TRBV23-1,-,-,TRBJ1-1,TGCGCCAGCAGTCAAAAATTCGGGAAGAGAACATACACTGAAGCTTTCTTT,CASSQKFGKRTYTEAFF
TRBV3-1/TRBV3-2,-,TRBD2,TRBJ2-3,TGTGCCAGCAGCCAAGGACTAGCGGGGGCCACAGATACGCAGTATTTT,CASSQGLAGATDTQYF
TRBV4-1,-,-,TRBJ1-5,TGCGCCAGCAGCCAGTGGACAGCTAGCAATCAGCCCCAGCATTTT,CASSQWTASNQPQHF